The clone carrying this T cell receptor (beta chain) occurred a few times. Its antigen is currently unknown. V lost 0 bases and J lost 11, with 19 bases in between. This CDR3 spans 15 amino acids. The germline gives CDR1 SGHAT, CDR2 FQDESV (reference sequence). This specimen belongs to a study of T cell responses to AZD1222 COVID-19 vaccine. Study at large: Pooling was applied to second doses at about 4 or about 12 weeks.

The table came from immunoSEQ multiplex PCR; TCRdb's copy has only in-frame clones and leaves some out. The data contain about 190,000 clones, approximately 90% of them singletons. Study-level points and caveats: Seropositive at baseline were only a handful of AZD1222 recipients. Regions 160-218 and 743-854 held dominance among vaccine-associated CD4 TCRs, which spanned spike. Possibly, clonal diversity was underestimated; donors were largely white British and included more females.

Sample: peripheral blood, taken on day 0 of AZD1222 vaccination. This sequence was found in an adult in good health. V usage is TRBV11-1 and J usage is TRBJ1-1, with D uncertain. Here the CDR3 reads CASSLAPSADVEAFF. DNA of the CDR3: TGTGCCAGCAGCTTAGCGCCGTCCGCAGATGTAGAGGCTTTCTTT.